Listed below are T cell receptor beta chains from one sample, sequenced in a study of blood T cells in healthy people across ages. One entry per CDR3 protein, called by TCRdb with MiXCR from the 5' RACE reads. This sample has about 1.8 million distinct CDR3 sequences, with roughly 49% found just once. The sample consisted of blood. The receptors stem from a woman aged 35 to 49 in good health. Each CDR3 is given with its conserved first and last residue. The D gene is left open where the match is weak. Clone sizes are given selectively: once, few, many, or a class where the clone is expanded.

d_gene,abundance,v_gene,j_gene,CDR3nt,CDR3aa
-,-,TRBV15,TRBJ2-7,TGTGCCACCAGATCTACAGGGATAGACTACAATGAGCAGTACTTC,CATRSTGIDYNEQYF
-,few,TRBV24-1,TRBJ2-3,TGTGCCACCAGTGGGACAGGCACAGATACGCAGTATTTT,CATSGTGTDTQYF
-,-,TRBV27,TRBJ2-7,TGTGCCATTGCCACACCCTCCTACGAGCAGTACTTC,CAIATPSYEQYF
-,-,TRBV29-1,TRBJ2-5,TGCAGCGTTCGTTCCGGGGGCGGAGAGACCCAGTACTTC,CSVRSGGGETQYF
TRBD1,-,TRBV7-2,TRBJ1-5,TGTGCCAGCAGCCCACAGGGGGCGCGGGGTCAGCCCCAGCATTTT,CASSPQGARGQPQHF
TRBD1,-,TRBV11-2,TRBJ2-7,TGTGCCAGCAGCTTAGACCGCGCCAGGGGGTCCTACGAGCAGTACTTC,CASSLDRARGSYEQYF
-,few,TRBV10-3,TRBJ2-3,TGTGCCATCAGTGAGGGCGTCAGGGGCTCCTCTAGCACAGATACGCAGTATTTT,CAISEGVRGSSSTDTQYF
-,few,TRBV5-1,TRBJ2-5,TGCGCCAGCAGCTTGGTACAGATCCAAGAGACCCAGTACTTC,CASSLVQIQETQYF
TRBD2,-,TRBV7-7,TRBJ2-1,TGTGCTAGCAGCCCGTGGACTAGCGGGGGGGGCAATGAGCAGTTCTTC,CASSPWTSGGGNEQFF
-,-,TRBV20-1,TRBJ2-1,TGCAGTGCTAGGAGGCGCCAGGGGTTCTACAATGAGCAGTTCTTC,CSARRRQGFYNEQFF
-,-,TRBV5-5,TRBJ2-5,TGTGCCAGCAGCTCGGAGGGGGGGTTACAAGAGACCCAGTACTTC,CASSSEGGLQETQYF
-,-,TRBV12-3/TRBV12-4,TRBJ2-7,TGTGCCAGCAGTTTGTACAACCCGAGCTCCTACGAGCAGTACTTC,CASSLYNPSSYEQYF
-,once,TRBV6-2/TRBV6-3,TRBJ1-5,TGTGCCAGCACTGATGCACTTGGGACCCAGCATTTT,CASTDALGTQHF
-,-,TRBV6-2/TRBV6-3,TRBJ1-2,TGTGCCAGCATCCGTCTTGGTGGCTACACCTTC,CASIRLGGYTF
TRBD1,once,TRBV6-2/TRBV6-3,TRBJ1-5,TGTGCCGGCAGTTACTCGAAGGGGACAGAGGGCAGTTCAAGGCAGCCCCAGCATTTT,CAGSYSKGTEGSSRQPQHF
-,once,TRBV6-2/TRBV6-3,TRBJ1-5,TGTGCCAGCAGTTACGTGGGTCAGCCCCAGCATTTT,CASSYVGQPQHF
-,few,TRBV9,TRBJ2-3,TGTGCCAGCAGCTCCGGGGCCTCCGAACCAGATACGCAGTATTTT,CASSSGASEPDTQYF
TRBD1,once,TRBV6-6,TRBJ1-1,TGTGCCAGCAGCCCGGCCAGGGGGCGCTTCCTGAACACTGAAGCTTTCTTT,CASSPARGRFLNTEAFF
TRBD1,-,TRBV6-5,TRBJ2-1,TGTGCCAGCAGTTACTCCCGGACAGGGGGGAGGCAGTTCTTC,CASSYSRTGGRQFF
TRBD1,-,TRBV9,TRBJ1-5,TGTGCCAGCAGCTACGGACAGGGGGCGAATCAGCCCCAGCATTTT,CASSYGQGANQPQHF
TRBD1,-,TRBV10-3,TRBJ2-7,TGTGCCATCAGCCTCACCCAAGACAGGGAAGCCTACGAGCAGTACTTC,CAISLTQDREAYEQYF
TRBD1,few,TRBV4-1,TRBJ2-3,TGCGCCAGCAGCGAACAGGGACAGGGGAGCACAGATACGCAGTATTTT,CASSEQGQGSTDTQYF
TRBD1,-,TRBV25-1,TRBJ1-2,TGTGCCAGCAGTGACCTCTCCGGGACAGCTAACTATGGCTACACCTTC,CASSDLSGTANYGYTF
TRBD1,few,TRBV6-5,TRBJ1-6,TGTGCCAGCAGTTACTCCACGGGACAGGGGAGCTCCTATAATTCACCCCTCCACTTT,CASSYSTGQGSSYNSPLHF
TRBD2,once,TRBV7-2,TRBJ2-3,TGTGCCAGCAGCTTAACCGGCGGGGGGAACACAGATACGCAGTATTTT,CASSLTGGGNTDTQYF
TRBD1,few,TRBV12-3/TRBV12-4,TRBJ2-7,TGTGCCAGCAGCACAATGATTGGACAGGGAAGTTCCTACGAGCAGTACTTC,CASSTMIGQGSSYEQYF
TRBD2,-,TRBV7-6,TRBJ2-5,TGTGCCAGCAGCTTAAACGTGGGACTAGCGCTTCAAGAGACCCAGTACTTC,CASSLNVGLALQETQYF
-,-,TRBV27,TRBJ2-5,TGTGCCAGCATTGGGGCTGAGACCCAGTACTTC,CASIGAETQYF
-,-,TRBV6-6,TRBJ2-7,TGTGCCAGCAGGCGAGACAGAGGGGGGTCCGAGCAGTACTTC,CASRRDRGGSEQYF
-,-,TRBV11-2,TRBJ1-2,TGTGCCAGCAGCCTCGCCGCAGCCTCCAGTAACTATGGCTACACCTTC,CASSLAAASSNYGYTF
TRBD2,-,TRBV10-3,TRBJ2-1,TGTGCCATCATGACTAGCCAAAACTCCTACAATGAGCAGTTCTTC,CAIMTSQNSYNEQFF
-,-,TRBV12-3/TRBV12-4,TRBJ1-6,TGTGCCAGCAGTTTAGGGGCAGAGAATTCACCCCTCCACTTT,CASSLGAENSPLHF
-,few,TRBV4-1,TRBJ1-4,TGCGCCAGCAGCCCGGGACCCGACAATGAAAAACTGTTTTTT,CASSPGPDNEKLFF
-,-,TRBV6-5,TRBJ1-1,TGTGCCAGCAGTTTTGCGGGGAGGGGTGGGACTGAAGCTTTCTTT,CASSFAGRGGTEAFF
-,-,TRBV7-2,TRBJ2-5,TGTGCCAGCAGCCCTCTGGACAGAGTTTTGGAGACCCAGTACTTC,CASSPLDRVLETQYF
-,-,TRBV6-2/TRBV6-3,TRBJ1-2,TGTGCCAGCAGTGACGAGGGCAGGGAAGGCTACACCTTC,CASSDEGREGYTF
TRBD1,few,TRBV20-1,TRBJ1-2,TGCAGTGCTAGTTCCGGGACAGGGCACGGCTACACCTTC,CSASSGTGHGYTF
-,-,TRBV28,TRBJ1-4,TGTGCCAGCAGCCCCGGGACTGGGGGGACTAATGAAAAACTGTTTTTT,CASSPGTGGTNEKLFF
TRBD1,many,TRBV5-1,TRBJ2-5,TGTGCCAGCAGCTTAACTACAGGGGTTCAAGAGACCCAGTACTTC,CASSLTTGVQETQYF
-,few,TRBV7-2,TRBJ2-5,TGTGCCAGCAGCTTAGCCCCCGGTTGGGGCCAAGAGACCCAGTACTTC,CASSLAPGWGQETQYF
-,-,TRBV7-2,TRBJ2-3,TGTGCCAGCAGCAAATCAATAGCTACAGATACGCAGTATTTT,CASSKSIATDTQYF
TRBD1,-,TRBV12-3/TRBV12-4,TRBJ2-4,TGTGCCGGCAGTTCCGGACCGGGACAGGGCAAAAACATTCAGTACTTC,CAGSSGPGQGKNIQYF
-,once,TRBV28,TRBJ2-1,TGTGCCAGCAGGCTCCCCCCCGGACACTCCTACAATGAGCAGTTCTTC,CASRLPPGHSYNEQFF
-,few,TRBV7-9,TRBJ2-4,TGTGCCAGCAGCTCCCCGGTCGACAGCGACATAAAAAACATTCAGTACTTC,CASSSPVDSDIKNIQYF
-,-,TRBV6-2/TRBV6-3,TRBJ2-7,TGTGCCAGCAGTTATGCGGTCCGCTCCTACGAGCAGTACTTC,CASSYAVRSYEQYF
TRBD2,few,TRBV11-2,TRBJ2-1,TGTGCCAGCAGAACGGGACTAGCGGGGGGGCTGATTACGAATGAGCAGTTCTTC,CASRTGLAGGLITNEQFF
-,-,TRBV18,TRBJ2-1,TGTGCCAGCTCACCGCTTTTTGGCGGGGTTAAGGACAATGAGCAGTTCTTC,CASSPLFGGVKDNEQFF
-,-,TRBV11-2,TRBJ2-5,TGTGCCAGCAGGGAGGGACAGCCGTACCAAGAGACCCAGTACTTC,CASREGQPYQETQYF
-,few,TRBV9,TRBJ2-1,TGTGCCAGCAGCGTAGCGGCGGGTCGTGAGCAGTTCTTC,CASSVAAGREQFF
TRBD1,few,TRBV7-2,TRBJ2-7,TGTGCCACCGGGACAGGGAGATCCTACGAGCAGTACTTC,CATGTGRSYEQYF
TRBD1,once,TRBV7-9,TRBJ1-5,TGTGCCAGCAGCTCGGGCACAGGGGGATTAAGACAGCCCCAGCATTTT,CASSSGTGGLRQPQHF
TRBD1,few,TRBV27,TRBJ2-1,TGTGCCAACAGTCCGAGACAGGGGTACAATGAGCAGTTCTTC,CANSPRQGYNEQFF
-,-,TRBV15,TRBJ2-6,TGTGCCACCAGCAGTCAGGGGGGGCACAACGTCCTGACTTTC,CATSSQGGHNVLTF
-,-,TRBV7-9,TRBJ2-5,TGTGCCAGCAGCCTCCAGAGGTACCAAGAGACCCAGTACTTC,CASSLQRYQETQYF
-,-,TRBV12-3/TRBV12-4,TRBJ2-5,TGTGCCAGCAGTAAAGGGGGACCAGGAGTGGAGACCCAGTACTTC,CASSKGGPGVETQYF